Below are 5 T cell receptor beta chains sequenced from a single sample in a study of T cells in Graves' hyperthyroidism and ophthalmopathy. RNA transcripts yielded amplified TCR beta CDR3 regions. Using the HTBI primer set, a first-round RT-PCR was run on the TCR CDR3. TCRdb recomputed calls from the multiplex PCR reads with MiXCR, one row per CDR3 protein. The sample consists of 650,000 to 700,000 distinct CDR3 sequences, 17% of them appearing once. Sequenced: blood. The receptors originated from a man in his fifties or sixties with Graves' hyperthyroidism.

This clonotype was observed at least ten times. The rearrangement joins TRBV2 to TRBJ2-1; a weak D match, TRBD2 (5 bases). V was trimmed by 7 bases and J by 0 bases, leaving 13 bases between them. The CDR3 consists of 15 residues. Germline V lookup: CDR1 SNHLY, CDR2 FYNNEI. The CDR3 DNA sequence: TGTGCCAGCAACGAGATGGGAGCCTCCTACAATGAGCAGTTCTTC. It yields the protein CASNEMGASYNEQFF. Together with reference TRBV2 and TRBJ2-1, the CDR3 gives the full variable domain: EPEVTQTPSHQVTQMGQEVILRCVPISNHLYFYWYRQILGQKVEFLVSFYNNEISEKSEIFDDQFSVERPDGSNFTLKIRSTKLEDSAMYFCASNEMGASYNEQFFGPGTRLTVL.

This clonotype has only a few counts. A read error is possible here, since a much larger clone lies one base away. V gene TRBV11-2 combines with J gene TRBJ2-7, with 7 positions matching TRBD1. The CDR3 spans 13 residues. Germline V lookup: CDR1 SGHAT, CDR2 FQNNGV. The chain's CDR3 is CASSHQQGYEQCF. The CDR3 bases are TGTGCCAGCAGCCATCAACAGGGGTACGAGCAGTGCTTC.

The CDR3 is CATSDSRTSGSFFF. CDR3 in DNA: TGTGCCACCAGTGACTCAAGGACTAGCGGGAGTTTTTTCTTC. This sequence joins TRBV24-1 and TRBJ2-1; 13 bases are shared with TRBD2. CDR3 length equals 14 residues. Germline assignment: CDR1 KGHDR and CDR2 SFDVKD. The junction had 9 bases not matched to a gene; V was cut back by 4 bases and J by 16 bases.

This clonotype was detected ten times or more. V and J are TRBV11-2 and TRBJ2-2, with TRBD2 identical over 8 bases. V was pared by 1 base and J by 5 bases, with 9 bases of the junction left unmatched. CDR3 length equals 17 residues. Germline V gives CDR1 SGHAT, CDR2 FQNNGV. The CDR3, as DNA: TGTGCCAGCAGCTTAGGACTAGCGAGACTGGGAACCGGGGAGCTGTTTTTT. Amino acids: CASSLGLARLGTGELFF. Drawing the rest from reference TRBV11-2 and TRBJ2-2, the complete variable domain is EAGVAQSPRYKIIEKRQSVAFWCNPISGHATLYWYQQILGQGPKLLIQFQNNGVVDDSQLPKDRFSAERLKGVDSTLKIQPAKLEDSAVYLCASSLGLARLGTGELFFGEGSRLTVL.

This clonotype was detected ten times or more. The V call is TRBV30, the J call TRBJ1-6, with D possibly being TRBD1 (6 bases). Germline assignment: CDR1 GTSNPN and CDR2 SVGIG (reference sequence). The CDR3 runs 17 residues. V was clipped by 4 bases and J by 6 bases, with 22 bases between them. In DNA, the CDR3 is TGTGCCTGGACTCCTTTAGGCGGGGGCGAGGGTAATTCACCCCTCCACTTT. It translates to CAWTPLGGGEGNSPLHF.